The rows below give T cell receptor beta chains drawn from one sample of a study of metastatic and nonmetastatic thyroid tumors. Using MiXCR, TCRdb re-called clones from the PCR reads. The table has about 17,000 clones, roughly 20% seen once. The sequencing sample was made of adjacent normal tissue. Every receptor here comes from a female donor with papillary thyroid cancer or a benign thyroid nodule (not recorded which). Some clones in this sample may be carry-over from other donors' samples. The CDR3 runs from the conserved cysteine through the conserved F or W. Fields, in order: J gene, D gene, clone size, V gene, CDR3 protein, CDR3 DNA. A D gene is named only where the DNA matches it firmly. Some rows mark clone size as missing; the rest say once, few, many or name a class of expanded clone.

>TRBJ2-1|-|-|TRBV10-2
CVPGHQVYNEQFF
TGCGTCCCGGGGCACCAGGTGTACAATGAGCAGTTCTTC
>TRBJ2-7|TRBD2|many|TRBV7-8
CASSLGAKREIYEQYF
TGTGCCAGCAGCCTAGGGGCGAAGCGGGAGATATACGAGCAGTACTTC
>TRBJ2-7|-|medium-sized|TRBV12-3/TRBV12-4
CASSGPARGGFEQYF
TGTGCCAGCAGCGGACCTGCGCGTGGGGGGTTCGAGCAGTACTTC
>TRBJ1-1|-|few|TRBV6-1
CASSDRENTEAFF
TGTGCCAGCAGTGACAGGGAGAACACTGAAGCTTTCTTT
>TRBJ2-5|TRBD2|many|TRBV7-9
CASSLGPSGSETQYF
TGTGCCAGCAGCTTAGGTCCTAGCGGGAGCGAGACCCAGTACTTC
>TRBJ1-1|-|many|TRBV9
CASSTGLNTEAFF
TGTGCCAGCTCTACTGGGCTGAACACTGAAGCTTTCTTT
>TRBJ2-5|TRBD2|-|TRBV7-7
CASSFELAETQYF
TGTGCTAGCAGCTTCGAACTAGCGGAAACCCAGTACTTC
>TRBJ2-2|-|many|TRBV18
CASSRDTGELFF
TGTGCCAGCTCAAGGGACACCGGGGAGCTGTTTTTT
>TRBJ2-3|-|-|TRBV7-3
CASSLGGGLTDTQYF
TGTGCCAGCAGCTTGGGCGGGGGCTTGACAGATACGCAGTACTTT
>TRBJ1-1|-|many|TRBV5-1
CASSLQGSSIEAFF
TGCGCCAGCAGCTTGCAGGGAAGTTCTATTGAAGCTTTCTTT
>TRBJ2-7|-|-|TRBV11-3
CASSAGQDGYEQYF
TGTGCCAGCAGCGCGGGTCAGGATGGCTACGAGCAGTACTTC
>TRBJ2-5|-|-|TRBV30
CAWEVGGNQYF
TGTGCCTGGGAGGTTGGAGGAAACCAGTACTTC
>TRBJ2-1|-|few|TRBV20-1
CSATPFGMGNEQFF
TGCAGTGCTACCCCGTTTGGGATGGGGAATGAGCAGTTCTTC
>TRBJ2-1|TRBD2|many|TRBV20-1
CSARDQLARYNEQFF
TGCAGTGCTAGAGATCAACTAGCGCGTTACAATGAGCAGTTCTTC
>TRBJ2-5|-|many|TRBV5-5
CASSPPGLETQYF
TGTGCCAGCAGCCCCCCGGGGCTGGAGACCCAGTACTTC
>TRBJ1-2|TRBD1|-|TRBV5-1
CASSLKQGAGGYGYTF
TGCGCCAGCAGCTTGAAACAGGGGGCAGGTGGCTATGGCTACACCTTC
>TRBJ1-5|-|medium-sized|TRBV27
CASSFKAGGNQPQHF
TGTGCCAGCAGTTTCAAGGCAGGGGGCAATCAGCCCCAGCATTTT
>TRBJ2-3|-|many|TRBV7-8
CASSSRRTDTQYF
TGTGCCAGCAGCTCCAGACGCACAGATACGCAGTATTTT
>TRBJ1-2|TRBD1|many|TRBV6-2/TRBV6-3
CASSYSTGVGYTF
TGTGCCAGCAGTTACTCGACAGGGGTAGGCTACACCTTC
>TRBJ2-7|-|-|TRBV11-2
CASSLEVSWSYEQYF
TGTGCCAGCAGCTTAGAGGTGTCATGGTCATACGAGCAGTACTTC
>TRBJ1-5|TRBD1|medium-sized|TRBV6-5
CASSYRDRVYSNQPQHF
TGTGCCAGCAGTTACCGCGACAGGGTCTATAGCAATCAGCCCCAGCATTTT
>TRBJ1-1|-|-|TRBV11-2
CASSPYGDTEAFF
TGTGCCAGCAGCCCCTATGGGGACACTGAAGCTTTCTTT
>TRBJ1-2|TRBD1|many|TRBV5-4
CASSWVGTGSYGYTF
TGTGCCAGCAGCTGGGTGGGGACAGGATCTTATGGCTACACCTTC
>TRBJ2-1|TRBD2|-|TRBV7-2
CASSLNTGGEQFF
TGTGCCAGCAGCTTAAATACGGGGGGTGAGCAGTTCTTC
>TRBJ2-1|TRBD2|medium-sized|TRBV6-5
CASKQTSGAGSSYNEQFF
TGTGCCAGCAAGCAGACTAGCGGAGCAGGGTCCTCCTACAATGAGCAGTTCTTC
>TRBJ2-7|-|medium-sized|TRBV6-5
CASSYPGTGSYEQYF
TGTGCCAGCAGTTACCCCGGGACGGGCTCCTACGAGCAGTACTTC
>TRBJ1-2|-|-|TRBV11-3
CASSFGGGSGGYTF
TGTGCCAGCAGCTTTGGTGGGGGCTCCGGTGGCTACACCTTC
>TRBJ1-2|TRBD1|many|TRBV7-8
CASSLGSSQGASGYTF
TGTGCCAGCAGCTTAGGGTCCTCACAGGGGGCAAGTGGCTACACCTTC
>TRBJ2-1|-|-|TRBV7-2
CASSLAGGRVNNEQFF
TGTGCCAGCAGCTTAGCGGGGGGACGGGTCAACAATGAGCAGTTCTTC
>TRBJ2-1|-|-|TRBV20-1
CSARGTPLNEQFF
TGCAGTGCTAGGGGGACACCACTCAATGAGCAGTTCTTC
>TRBJ2-7|-|medium-sized|TRBV27
CASSYTFDRKEAYEQYF
TGTGCCAGCAGTTACACCTTCGACAGGAAAGAAGCCTACGAGCAGTACTTC
>TRBJ2-3|-|many|TRBV27
CASSLLDGSPDTQYF
TGTGCCAGCAGTTTATTAGACGGGAGCCCAGATACGCAGTATTTT
>TRBJ2-1|-|many|TRBV7-2
CASSFVSVGVNEQFF
TGTGCCAGCAGCTTTGTTAGCGTGGGAGTCAATGAGCAGTTCTTC
>TRBJ2-2|-|few|TRBV20-1
CSASQGGETGELFF
TGCAGTGCTAGTCAAGGGGGGGAAACCGGGGAGCTGTTTTTT
>TRBJ2-1|-|few|TRBV5-1
CASSLSASSYNEQFF
TGCGCCAGCAGCTTATCCGCCTCCTCCTACAATGAGCAGTTCTTC
>TRBJ2-3|-|once|TRBV30
CAWNPGPSQDTQYF
TGTGCCTGGAATCCGGGACCATCTCAAGATACGCAGTATTTT
>TRBJ1-4|-|-|TRBV6-1
CASSPAQGANEKLFF
TGTGCCAGCAGTCCGGCACAGGGAGCTAATGAAAAACTGTTTTTT
>TRBJ1-2|-|-|TRBV6-1
CASGGSSDSNYGYTF
TGTGCCAGCGGAGGATCGTCGGACTCTAACTATGGCTACACCTTC
>TRBJ1-1|TRBD1|-|TRBV11-1
CASSLDRGRTEAFF
TGTGCCAGCAGCTTAGACAGGGGGAGGACTGAAGCTTTCTTT
>TRBJ2-3|TRBD2|few|TRBV28
CASSLEGLASTDTQYF
TGTGCCAGCAGTTTAGAGGGACTAGCGAGTACAGATACGCAGTATTTT
>TRBJ2-2|-|few|TRBV28
CASISPGGGPGELFF
TGTGCCAGCATTTCCCCTGGGGGTGGTCCCGGGGAGCTGTTTTTT
>TRBJ2-5|-|many|TRBV20-1
CSARTPDLQETQYF
TGCAGTGCTAGGACCCCGGATTTGCAAGAGACCCAGTACTTC
>TRBJ2-2|TRBD1|many|TRBV5-4
CASSGQGWGTGELFF
TGTGCCAGCAGTGGACAGGGGTGGGGCACCGGGGAGCTGTTTTTT
>TRBJ2-7|-|many|TRBV5-5
CASSLTGLLGYEQYF
TGTGCCAGCAGCTTGACGGGCCTCTTAGGATACGAGCAGTACTTC
>TRBJ2-5|TRBD1|many|TRBV2
CASSRDRERQETQYF
TGTGCCAGCAGTAGGGACAGGGAACGACAAGAGACCCAGTACTTC